This is a list of T cell receptor beta chains from one sample in a study of OX40 agonist ivuxolimab in advanced cancers. Measured with immunoSEQ multiplex PCR; TCRdb has only the in-frame clones, and not every one. The sample contains about 54,000 clones, 80% of which appear only once. Specimen: CD4+ or CD8+ T cells sorted from blood, collected in a trial of the OX40 agonist ivuxolimab. These receptors were taken from an adult with an advanced solid tumor such as melanoma, head and neck, liver or kidney cancer. The CDR3 runs from the conserved cysteine through the conserved F or W. Each record gives: CDR3 protein, clone size, D gene, V gene. A D gene is named only where the DNA matches it firmly. Size is omitted from some rows. Given values are once, few, many or a class for expanded clones.

cdr3_aa: CASSVGGKGAANYGYTF; clone_size: NA; d_call: NA; v_call: TRBV9
cdr3_aa: CASSQGANYGYTF; clone_size: once; d_call: NA; v_call: TRBV6-1
cdr3_aa: CASRARDRDTGELFF; clone_size: NA; d_call: TRBD1; v_call: TRBV19
cdr3_aa: CATSRPPRSALSYEQYF; clone_size: NA; d_call: NA; v_call: TRBV15
cdr3_aa: CASSQWGGTGSEKLFF; clone_size: NA; d_call: TRBD1; v_call: TRBV4-1
cdr3_aa: CAWSGGKTYRATDTQYF; clone_size: NA; d_call: NA; v_call: TRBV30
cdr3_aa: CASSLGRWSYNSPLHF; clone_size: NA; d_call: NA; v_call: TRBV7-9
cdr3_aa: CASSLKSQPGTGELFF; clone_size: NA; d_call: NA; v_call: TRBV11-3
cdr3_aa: CASSFGGYGTDTQYF; clone_size: NA; d_call: TRBD2; v_call: TRBV7-2
cdr3_aa: CASSVGSSPLHF; clone_size: few; d_call: NA; v_call: TRBV2
cdr3_aa: CASSLSRNSGANVLTF; clone_size: NA; d_call: NA; v_call: TRBV7-8
cdr3_aa: CASSLFDRGVGNTIYF; clone_size: NA; d_call: NA; v_call: TRBV4-3
cdr3_aa: CASTIRGQGRYQPQHF; clone_size: NA; d_call: NA; v_call: TRBV6-6
cdr3_aa: CASSVNRVGDTQYF; clone_size: NA; d_call: NA; v_call: TRBV9
cdr3_aa: CASSVGQGRTDTQYF; clone_size: NA; d_call: TRBD1; v_call: TRBV9
cdr3_aa: CATFGETQYF; clone_size: NA; d_call: NA; v_call: TRBV6-1
cdr3_aa: CASSQDRFTDTQYF; clone_size: NA; d_call: TRBD1; v_call: TRBV27
cdr3_aa: CASSSGSAEQYF; clone_size: once; d_call: NA; v_call: TRBV9
cdr3_aa: CASSFTVAGANVLTF; clone_size: NA; d_call: NA; v_call: TRBV13
cdr3_aa: CASSLGGRAGEQFF; clone_size: NA; d_call: TRBD2; v_call: TRBV11-2
cdr3_aa: CASSVSDGRWETQYF; clone_size: once; d_call: NA; v_call: TRBV9
cdr3_aa: CASSSIREAFF; clone_size: NA; d_call: NA; v_call: TRBV28
cdr3_aa: CASSLGSGFYNSPLHF; clone_size: NA; d_call: NA; v_call: TRBV7-9
cdr3_aa: CASSPPQRTGDYGYTQPQHF; clone_size: NA; d_call: TRBD1; v_call: TRBV18
cdr3_aa: CASSRLGGSSYEQYF; clone_size: few; d_call: TRBD2; v_call: TRBV11-1
cdr3_aa: CASSSQGGNQPQHF; clone_size: NA; d_call: NA; v_call: TRBV7-2
cdr3_aa: CASSIPPQPQHF; clone_size: once; d_call: NA; v_call: TRBV19
cdr3_aa: CASSLGPNTEAFF; clone_size: few; d_call: NA; v_call: TRBV2
cdr3_aa: CASITDPLAEQYF; clone_size: NA; d_call: NA; v_call: TRBV6-1
cdr3_aa: CASSYDQGILDEQYF; clone_size: NA; d_call: NA; v_call: TRBV6-5
cdr3_aa: CASSYRTNTEAFF; clone_size: NA; d_call: NA; v_call: TRBV6-5
cdr3_aa: CASSQDTGNYGYTF; clone_size: NA; d_call: NA; v_call: TRBV4-3
cdr3_aa: CASSFTLTDTQYF; clone_size: NA; d_call: NA; v_call: TRBV27
cdr3_aa: CASSRQGRGETQYF; clone_size: NA; d_call: NA; v_call: TRBV11-3
cdr3_aa: CASNGGARIVDNSPLHF; clone_size: NA; d_call: NA; v_call: TRBV21-1
cdr3_aa: CASRIWTGDEQFF; clone_size: NA; d_call: NA; v_call: TRBV6-4
cdr3_aa: CASSLLGGSRYGYTF; clone_size: NA; d_call: NA; v_call: TRBV28
cdr3_aa: CASSQGPEAFF; clone_size: few; d_call: NA; v_call: TRBV14
cdr3_aa: CASSVLGSGTGGNYGYTF; clone_size: NA; d_call: TRBD1; v_call: TRBV9
cdr3_aa: CASIKWGRGRASREKETQYF; clone_size: once; d_call: NA; v_call: TRBV2
cdr3_aa: CASSKCGLAGGGCTDTQYF; clone_size: NA; d_call: NA; v_call: TRBV21-1
cdr3_aa: CASTGQNIEKLFF; clone_size: NA; d_call: NA; v_call: TRBV28
cdr3_aa: CASSGQGAVSQPQHF; clone_size: NA; d_call: TRBD1; v_call: TRBV2
cdr3_aa: CASSLNRGLNYGYTF; clone_size: NA; d_call: TRBD1; v_call: TRBV5-1
cdr3_aa: CASTWGLMWGFSGANVLTF; clone_size: once; d_call: TRBD2; v_call: TRBV28
cdr3_aa: CASSPERGQGTEAFF; clone_size: NA; d_call: TRBD1; v_call: TRBV5-1
cdr3_aa: CATSRTRGYSGSYEQYF; clone_size: NA; d_call: NA; v_call: TRBV15
cdr3_aa: CASRAGAPDTQYF; clone_size: NA; d_call: NA; v_call: TRBV19
cdr3_aa: CASSPGASSYNEQFF; clone_size: NA; d_call: NA; v_call: TRBV5-4
cdr3_aa: CASSQAQKNQPQHF; clone_size: NA; d_call: NA; v_call: TRBV4-2
cdr3_aa: CASREGANTGELFF; clone_size: NA; d_call: NA; v_call: TRBV7-3
cdr3_aa: CSVDFLDRQFF; clone_size: NA; d_call: NA; v_call: TRBV29-1
cdr3_aa: CASSRGTAISGNTIYF; clone_size: NA; d_call: NA; v_call: TRBV7-6
cdr3_aa: CASSLTGVGSPLHF; clone_size: once; d_call: TRBD1; v_call: TRBV7-2
cdr3_aa: CASSLGAGGRVTDEQYF; clone_size: once; d_call: NA; v_call: TRBV5-6
cdr3_aa: CASRGGQSSYEQYF; clone_size: few; d_call: NA; v_call: TRBV28
cdr3_aa: CSVGDRGDSPLHF; clone_size: NA; d_call: TRBD1; v_call: TRBV29-1